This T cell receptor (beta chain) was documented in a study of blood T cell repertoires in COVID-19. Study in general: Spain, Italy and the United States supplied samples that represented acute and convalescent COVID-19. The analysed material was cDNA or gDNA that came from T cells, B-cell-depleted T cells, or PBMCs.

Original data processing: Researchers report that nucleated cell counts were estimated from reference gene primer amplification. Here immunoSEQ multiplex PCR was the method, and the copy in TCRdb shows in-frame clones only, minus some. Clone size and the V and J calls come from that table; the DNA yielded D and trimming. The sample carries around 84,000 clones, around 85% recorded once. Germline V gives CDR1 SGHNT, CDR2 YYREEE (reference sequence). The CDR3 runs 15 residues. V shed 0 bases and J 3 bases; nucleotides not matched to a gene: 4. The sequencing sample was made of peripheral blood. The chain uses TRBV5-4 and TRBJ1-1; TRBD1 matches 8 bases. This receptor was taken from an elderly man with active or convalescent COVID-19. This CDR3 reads CASSLGTGSDTEAFF. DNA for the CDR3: TGTGCCAGCAGCTTGGGGACAGGGTCAGACACTGAAGCTTTCTTT.